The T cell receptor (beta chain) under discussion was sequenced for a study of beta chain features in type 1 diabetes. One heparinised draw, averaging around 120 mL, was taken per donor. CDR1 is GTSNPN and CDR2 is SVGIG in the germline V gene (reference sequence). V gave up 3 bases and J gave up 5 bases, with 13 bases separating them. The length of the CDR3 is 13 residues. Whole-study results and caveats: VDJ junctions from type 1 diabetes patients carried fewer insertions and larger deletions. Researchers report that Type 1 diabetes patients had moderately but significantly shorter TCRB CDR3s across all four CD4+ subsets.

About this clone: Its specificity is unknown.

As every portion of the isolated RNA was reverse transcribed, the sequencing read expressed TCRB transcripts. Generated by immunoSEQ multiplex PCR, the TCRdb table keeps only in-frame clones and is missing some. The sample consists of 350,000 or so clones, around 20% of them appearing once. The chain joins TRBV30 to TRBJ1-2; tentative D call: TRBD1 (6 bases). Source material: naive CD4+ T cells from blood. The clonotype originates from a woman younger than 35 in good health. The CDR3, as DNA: TGTGCCTGGAGCCCGGACAGCGCGTATGGCTACACCTTC. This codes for CAWSPDSAYGYTF.